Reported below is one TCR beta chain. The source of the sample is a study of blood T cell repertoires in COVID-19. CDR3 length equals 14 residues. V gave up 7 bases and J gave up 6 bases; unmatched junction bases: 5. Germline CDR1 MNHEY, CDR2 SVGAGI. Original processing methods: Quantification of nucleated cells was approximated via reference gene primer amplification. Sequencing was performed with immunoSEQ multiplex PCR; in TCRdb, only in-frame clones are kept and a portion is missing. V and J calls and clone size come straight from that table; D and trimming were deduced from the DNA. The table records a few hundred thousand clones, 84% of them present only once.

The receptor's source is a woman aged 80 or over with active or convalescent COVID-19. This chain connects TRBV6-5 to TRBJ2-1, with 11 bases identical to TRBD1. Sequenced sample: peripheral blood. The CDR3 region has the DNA TGTGCCAGCAAAGCGGGACAGGGGGGCAATGAGCAGTTCTTC. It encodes CASKAGQGGNEQFF.